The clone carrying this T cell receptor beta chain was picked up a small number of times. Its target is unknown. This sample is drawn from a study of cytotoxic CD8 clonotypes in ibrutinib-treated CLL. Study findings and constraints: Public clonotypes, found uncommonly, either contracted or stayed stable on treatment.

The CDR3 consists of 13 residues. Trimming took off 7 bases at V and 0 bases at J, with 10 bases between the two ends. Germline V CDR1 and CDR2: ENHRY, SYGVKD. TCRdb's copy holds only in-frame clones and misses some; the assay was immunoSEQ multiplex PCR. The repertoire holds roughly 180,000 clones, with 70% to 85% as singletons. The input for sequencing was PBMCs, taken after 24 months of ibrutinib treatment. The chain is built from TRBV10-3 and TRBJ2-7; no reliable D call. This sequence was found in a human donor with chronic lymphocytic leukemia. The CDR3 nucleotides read TGTGCCATCAAAAGTTACGGCTCCTACGAGCAGTACTTC. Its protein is CAIKSYGSYEQYF.